A single sample is the source of the 13 T cell receptor beta chains below, sequenced in a study of cytomegalovirus exposure and HLA in healthy donors. Libraries were prepared by immunoSEQ multiplex PCR; TCRdb keeps only in-frame clonotypes and omits some of them. The data contain some 120,000 clones, about 90% of them seen just once; the ten biggest clones take up approximately 2%. Sequencing used PBMCs. The receptors come from a woman aged 18-29 years in good health and CMV-seronegative.

V usage is TRBV19 and J usage is TRBJ2-5; the D gene is possibly TRBD1 (6 bases). CDR1 and CDR2 from the germline V gene are LNHDA and SQIVND (reference sequence). CDR3 length: 14 residues. V dropped 5 bases and J dropped 7 bases, with 17 bases sitting between them. In nucleotides, the CDR3 is TGTGCCAGTAGTCCAGGGGTGGGGATAGGGACCCAGTACTTC. Amino acids: CASSPGVGIGTQYF.

This clone has a handful of counts. This chain uses TRBV7-6 with TRBJ1-6; TRBD1 is a possible D gene (5 bases). This CDR3 region has 15 residues. Germline V gene lookup returns CDR1 SGHVS and CDR2 FNYEAQ. V lost 5 bases and J lost 6, with 14 bases in between. Here the CDR3 reads CASSPTAGFNSPLHF. DNA for the CDR3: TGTGCCAGCAGCCCGACGGCAGGGTTTAATTCACCCCTCCACTTT.

The V and J genes are TRBV27 and TRBJ2-1, with TRBD2 identical over 9 bases. The CDR3 has 19 residues. CDR1 and CDR2 (germline): MNHEY, SMNVEV (reference sequence). V was pared by 7 bases and J by 7 bases, with 23 bases of the junction left unmatched. The DNA for the CDR3 is TGTGCCAGCACCCCCGTCTCAACAACAAGCGCTAGCGGGATTAATGAGCAGTTCTTC. Its protein product is CASTPVSTTSASGINEQFF.

The genes are TRBV7-9 and TRBJ2-7, with TRBD1 matching 9 bases. The V gene end was trimmed by 5 bases and the J gene end by 2 bases; junction bases not matched to a gene: 7. This CDR3 has 15 residues. Germline values: CDR1 SEHNR, CDR2 FQNEAQ (reference sequence). Here the CDR3 reads CASSGIRDRAYEQYF. CDR3 nucleotide sequence: TGTGCCAGCAGCGGTATCCGGGACAGGGCCTACGAGCAGTACTTC.

The chain is built from TRBV5-6 and TRBJ2-7; 7 bases fit TRBD1. V was clipped by 6 bases and J by 2 bases; unmatched bases: 5. Germline lookup yields CDR1 SGHDT and CDR2 YYEEEE. The CDR3 has 13 amino acids. The CDR3 spells CASTDRVTYEQYF. In nucleotides, the CDR3 is TGTGCCAGCACCGACAGGGTGACCTACGAGCAGTACTTC.

The chain is built from TRBV19 and TRBJ1-1; tentatively, D is TRBD1 (5 bases). Germline values: CDR1 LNHDA, CDR2 SQIVND (reference sequence). CDR3 length equals 14 residues. Trimming took off 2 bases at V and 5 bases at J, with 12 bases between the two ends. The CDR3 DNA reads TGTGCCAGTAGTATAAGTAAGGGGTGGACTGAAGCTTTCTTT. Translated, it gives CASSISKGWTEAFF.

The chain recombines TRBV6-6 with TRBJ1-2; D unclear. The V gene's germline CDR1 is MNHNY and CDR2 SVGAGI (reference sequence). The CDR3 has 13 amino acids. Trimming took off 2 bases at V and 3 bases at J, with 7 bases between the two ends. For the CDR3, the DNA is TGTGCCAGCAGTTACGGGCAGTACTATGGCTACACCTTC. Amino acids: CASSYGQYYGYTF.

This chain joins TRBV5-1 and TRBJ2-3; the match to TRBD2 covers 8 bases. CDR3 length: 15 amino acids. CDR1 and CDR2 from the germline V gene are SGHRS and YFSETQ. The junction had 10 bases not matched to a gene; V was cut back by 3 bases and J by 7 bases. In DNA form, the CDR3 reads TGCGCCAGCAGCTCTCAGCGGGGGCTAAGGAATACGCAGTATTTT. Residues: CASSSQRGLRNTQYF.

This rearrangement joins TRBV19 to TRBJ1-3, with TRBD1 identical over 9 bases. V shed 5 bases, J shed 4 bases, and the junction held 6 bases outside the gene matches. The V gene's germline CDR1 is LNHDA and CDR2 SQIVND (reference sequence). The CDR3 length is 15 residues. Here the CDR3 reads CASSVTGGKGNTIYF. The CDR3 bases are TGTGCCAGTAGTGTGACAGGGGGTAAGGGAAACACCATATATTTT.

This rearrangement joins TRBV28 to TRBJ1-2, with D possibly matching TRBD1 (6 bases). The CDR3 is 12 residues long. Trimming pared 11 bases from V and 0 bases from J, leaving 10 bases between. Germline CDR1 reads MDHEN; CDR2 reads SYDVKM. Here the CDR3 DNA reads TGTGCCCCCGGGGGGCCTAACTATGGCTACACCTTC. Translation: CAPGGPNYGYTF.

V gene TRBV27 combines with J gene TRBJ2-7; TRBD2 is a possible D gene (5 bases). This CDR3 is built from 14 residues. The V and J ends lost 3 bases and 4 bases respectively, with 13 bases between them. Germline V gives CDR1 MNHEY, CDR2 SMNVEV (reference sequence). CDR3 nucleotide sequence: TGTGCCAGCAGTTTTGGACTGTACCCATACGAGCAGTACTTC. Translating it yields CASSFGLYPYEQYF.

The V gene is TRBV5-6, the J gene TRBJ2-5; 12 bases match TRBD2. The CDR3 loop spans 16 amino acids. The germline V gene encodes CDR1 SGHDT and CDR2 YYEEEE. With 4 bases clipped from V and 0 bases from J, the junction kept 4 bases outside the gene matches. The CDR3 bases are TGTGCCAGCAGCCCAGGACTAGCGGGGTACCAAGAGACCCAGTACTTC. This translates into CASSPGLAGYQETQYF.

V usage is TRBV25-1 and J usage is TRBJ1-4; D not resolved. The V gene lost 5 bases and the J gene lost 7 bases, with 11 bases spanning the gap. CDR1 and CDR2 (germline): MGHDK, SYGVNS. The CDR3 contains 13 residues. CDR3 sequence reads: CASSWALGEKLFF. The CDR3, as DNA: TGTGCCAGCAGTTGGGCGTTGGGTGAAAAACTGTTTTTT.